A selection of T cell receptor beta chains follows, all from one sample in a study of cytomegalovirus exposure and HLA in healthy donors. Data came from immunoSEQ multiplex PCR; TCRdb stores just in-frame clones and leaves some out. The data hold about 140,000 clones, with approximately 82% observed a single time. The sequencing sample was made of PBMCs. The receptors were sampled from a man aged 40-55 years in good health and CMV-seronegative. The CDR3 runs from the conserved cysteine through the conserved F or W.

TRBV5-6 | CASSRLAAETQYF
TRBV10-1 | CASPYEQYF
TRBV6-5 | CASSYSGQEKLFF
TRBV27 | CASSLDVGAWLSSYEQYF
TRBV7-2 | CASSSGGLRSPLHF
TRBV6-6 | CASTAGGADTQYF
TRBV7-2 | CASSPGTTGPYGYTF
TRBV11-2 | CASSPDWLSGNTIYF
TRBV11-2 | CASSSNYGQGYTGELFF
TRBV4-3 | CASSQDLGVQGPSAGELFF
TRBV19 | CASSELRTGYYSNQPQHF
TRBV19 | CASRKPGRYGNTIYF
TRBV4-3 | CASSQEGGVAYEQYF
TRBV30 | CAWSVRDRGLETQYF
TRBV27 | CASSPSPPDTQYF
TRBV7-2 | CASSSFLRQTEAFF
TRBV7-8 | CASSLVLRGGEDGELFF
TRBV5-1 | CASSSEGAGNTIYF
TRBV15 | CATSRDGTGGLIKDEQFF
TRBV7-9 | CSSTLRNTEAFF
TRBV18 | CASSPTTGTGANEQFF
TRBV7-2 | CASSPRQGSDQPQHF
TRBV6-1 | CASSQTVTDTEAFF
TRBV5-1 | CASSRDRVSYEQYF
TRBV2 | CASRERVGTGGPYEQYF
TRBV2 | CASRGTVYSNQPQHF
TRBV7-2 | CASSLGSPGQYF
TRBV12-2 | CASRLKVRRGAHTGELFF
TRBV5-1 | CASSLDPTGVGSYNEQFF
TRBV6-1 | CASSLQGPFYEQYF
TRBV19 | CASIQPGTGDNEQFF
TRBV7-2 | CASSLGRGSYEQYF
TRBV2 | CASGRRGDTEAFF
TRBV27 | CASSSNPTGNTEAFF
TRBV6-4 | CASSLTGGEGYTF
TRBV19 | CASSIGAENYEQYF
TRBV12-5 | CASGLRLAGDTGELFF
TRBV4-1 | CASSQLRDRGLGYTF
TRBV5-1 | CASSPNAGQGTYGYTF
TRBV6-5 | CASSYRDRTGGSEQFF
TRBV30 | CAFSTGDNSPLHF
TRBV9 | CASSVEYGSDSLYGYTF
TRBV4-1 | CASSFRDLGGYTF
TRBV6-5 | CASSSRQGALNNEAFF
TRBV5-1 | CASSAGTGNQPQHF
TRBV11-2 | CASSQGRGGPRGYTF
TRBV7-9 | CASSPPGGPGEQYF